This is a list of T cell receptor beta chains from one sample in a study of CD4 T cells in relation to SARS-CoV-2 and coronaviruses. No antigens are known for them. TCRdb's copy holds only in-frame clones and misses some; the assay was immunoSEQ multiplex PCR. The sample has under 25,000 clones; 78% are singletons. The source material was CD4+ T cells from PBMCs, cultured in vitro. The receptors shown here come from a human donor in good health. The CDR3 runs from the conserved cysteine through the conserved F or W. A D gene is named only where the DNA matches it firmly. The listing skips clone size in some rows; elsewhere it reads once, few, many or a size class.

>NA|NA|TRBV30|TRBJ1-5
TGTGCCTGGAGTAGTGGGGCGCGAGGTATGGATCAGCCCCAGCATTTT
CAWSSGARGMDQPQHF
>NA|NA|TRBV2|TRBJ2-1
TGTGCCAGCAGTGAACGACTAGGAACCGTCAATGAGCAGTTCTTC
CASSERLGTVNEQFF
>TRBD1|NA|TRBV7-8|TRBJ2-7
TGTGCCAGCAGCATAGGAGCCGGGACAGGGAATTCCTACGAGCAGTACTTC
CASSIGAGTGNSYEQYF
>NA|NA|TRBV2|TRBJ1-6
TGTGCCAGCATAGGCAGGCGGAATAATTCACCCCTCCACTTT
CASIGRRNNSPLHF
>NA|NA|TRBV5-1|TRBJ2-2
TGCGCCAGCAGCTTGGAATGGGCTGGGACCGGGGAGCTGTTTTTT
CASSLEWAGTGELFF
>NA|NA|TRBV12-5|TRBJ2-2
TGTGCTAGTGGTTTGATAGACGACGGTTCAACGAACACCGGGGAGCTGTTTTTT
CASGLIDDGSTNTGELFF
>NA|few|TRBV5-4|TRBJ2-2
TGTGCCAGCAGCAAGGGCTTCGGGTTCGACACCGGGGAGCTGTTTTTT
CASSKGFGFDTGELFF
>TRBD2|NA|TRBV7-3|TRBJ2-3
TGTGCCAGCAGCTTAATAGCGGGTACAGATACGCAGTATTTT
CASSLIAGTDTQYF
>NA|NA|TRBV6-6|TRBJ1-1
TGTGCCAGCAAGGACGGATTTATGAACACTGAAGCTTTCTTT
CASKDGFMNTEAFF
>NA|few|TRBV3-1/TRBV3-2|TRBJ2-1
TGTGCCAGCAGCCAAGCGGGGACTGTCTACAATGAGCAGTTCTTC
CASSQAGTVYNEQFF